This T cell receptor (beta chain) was identified during a study of blood T cell repertoires in COVID-19. As for the study in general: The United States, Italy and Spain were the sources of the acute and convalescent COVID-19 samples. From T cells, B-cell-depleted T cells, or PBMCs came the material, which was cDNA or gDNA.

The method was immunoSEQ multiplex PCR; TCRdb's version includes in-frame clones alone and lacks a portion of them. The sample yields about 210,000 clones, 80% to 90% seen once. Germline V gives CDR1 SEHNR, CDR2 FQNEAQ (reference sequence). This CDR3 has 15 amino acids. The germline V and J ends were trimmed by 2 bases and 7 bases, with 18 bases remaining between them. This sequence originates from a woman aged 50 to 60 with active or convalescent COVID-19. The chain links TRBV7-9 to TRBJ2-7, with D possibly being TRBD1 (6 bases). The sequenced material came from peripheral blood. The CDR3 protein is CASSLQGKMIGEQYF. In DNA form, the CDR3 reads TGTGCCAGCAGCTTACAGGGGAAGATGATCGGGGAGCAGTACTTC.